The 14 T cell receptor beta chains listed next were all sequenced from one sample in a study of patients and donors after allogeneic stem cell transplantation. Each CDR3 protein is one row after TCRdb ran MiXCR on the RT-PCR reads. The sample has about 960,000 distinct CDR3 sequences; roughly 18% are singletons. The sequencing input was blood, either unsorted or a sorted T cell fraction (not recorded which). Source of these receptors: a human donor who was either an allogeneic HSCT recipient or a stem cell or donor lymphocyte infusion donor (not recorded which). It is not recorded whose cells these are; they may come from a transplant donor.

This clonotype showed up just a few times. This rearrangement joins TRBV7-2 to TRBJ1-1; D is unclear. V was shortened by 1 base and J by 7 bases, with 13 bases between the two germline ends. CDR1 is SGHTA, CDR2 FQGNSA, per germline. This CDR3 spans 14 amino acids. This CDR3 is CASSLDRRAYEAFF. The CDR3 region has the DNA TGTGCCAGCAGCTTAGATCGGAGGGCCTATGAAGCTTTCTTT.

In this sample, this clonotype turned up once. J is TRBJ2-7 and V is TRBV9; 8 bases are shared with TRBD2. Trimming cost V 3 bases and J 2 bases; bases outside gene matches: 7. This CDR3 is built from 15 residues. Per the germline V gene, CDR1 is SGDLS and CDR2 is YYNGEE. CDR3 bases: TGTGCCAGCAGCGCCCGAACGGGGGGGACCTACGAGCAGTACTTC. It encodes CASSARTGGTYEQYF.

This clonotype has at least ten counts. This sequence joins TRBV12-3 or TRBV12-4 and TRBJ1-3, with D unclear. The length of the CDR3 is 15 residues. V was trimmed by 3 bases and J by 6 bases, leaving 15 bases between them. CDR3 nucleotides: TGTGCCAGCAGTTTTCGGATAAAGAGTGAAAACACCATATATTTT. This encodes CASSFRIKSENTIYF.

The chain recombines TRBV30 with TRBJ1-5, with TRBD1 identical over 7 bases. The CDR3 is made up of 12 amino acids. V shed 7 bases, J shed 5 bases, and the junction held 5 bases outside the gene matches. Germline values: CDR1 GTSNPN, CDR2 SVGIG (reference sequence). The CDR3 coding sequence is TGTGCCTACTCGACAGGGTATCAGCCCCAGCATTTT. Translation: CAYSTGYQPQHF.

There are a few counts of this clonotype. The chain links TRBV12-3 or TRBV12-4 to TRBJ2-1; D not certain. This CDR3 contains 12 residues. Trimming cost V 7 bases and J 6 bases, with 10 bases left between them. The CDR3 bases are TGTGCCAGCACCACGGTGAGCAATGAGCAGTTCTTC. Amino acids: CASTTVSNEQFF.

This clonotype was counted at least ten times. The V gene is TRBV12-3 or TRBV12-4, the J gene TRBJ1-4; D remains unclear. The CDR3 extends over 14 amino acids. The ends were cut back, 3 bases at V and 8 bases at J, with 13 bases in the middle. For the CDR3, the DNA is TGTGCCAGCAGTTTTGAAAGGGTTGGAGAAAAACTGTTTTTT. Amino acids: CASSFERVGEKLFF.

This clonotype was seen more than once but under ten times. The chain recombines TRBV5-6 with TRBJ2-7, with a possible D match to TRBD2 (5 bases). Trimming pared 4 bases from V and 4 bases from J, leaving 9 bases between. Per germline, CDR1 SGHDT and CDR2 YYEEEE. This CDR3 has 12 amino acids. The CDR3 reads CASSQRRYEQYF. The CDR3, as DNA: TGTGCCAGCAGCCAGCGGAGATACGAGCAGTACTTC.

In DNA form, the CDR3 reads TGTGCCTGGAGTGTAGTGACAGGGGGAGTCGGTGAGCAGTTCTTC. Encoded protein: CAWSVVTGGVGEQFF. V usage is TRBV30 and J usage is TRBJ2-1, with 9 bases aligning to TRBD1. Germline lookup yields CDR1 GTSNPN and CDR2 SVGIG (reference sequence). CDR3 length equals 15 residues. V lost 0 bases to trimming and J lost 9 bases; unmatched junction nucleotides: 9.

The V and J genes are TRBV12-3 or TRBV12-4 and TRBJ2-2; 8 bases map to TRBD1. The CDR3 is made up of 14 amino acids. The V gene end was trimmed by 3 bases and the J gene end by 6 bases; junction bases not matched to a gene: 3. The CDR3 nucleotides read TGTGCCAGCAGTTTTAACAGGGGGTCCGGGGAGCTGTTTTTT. It yields the protein CASSFNRGSGELFF.

This clonotype has more than one count but fewer than ten. The chain joins TRBV4-1 to TRBJ1-5; TRBD1 is a possible D gene (6 bases). V lost 0 bases and J 4 bases, leaving 10 bases between the germline ends. From germline, CDR1 is MGHRA and CDR2 YSYEKL. This CDR3 is 15 amino acids long. CDR3 nucleotides: TGCGCCAGCAGCCAAGATAGGGACACGAATCAGCCCCAGCATTTT. It yields the protein CASSQDRDTNQPQHF.

This clonotype was seen repeatedly, ten times or more. In nucleotides, the CDR3 is TGTGCCAGCAGTTTAAGGACGGACAATCAGCCCCAGCATTTT. It is translated as CASSLRTDNQPQHF. The rearrangement uses TRBV12-3 or TRBV12-4 and TRBJ1-5; D is unresolved. V dropped 2 bases and J dropped 3 bases, with 8 bases sitting between them. This CDR3 has 14 amino acids.

The sample holds a few counts of this clonotype. The chain joins TRBV5-6 to TRBJ2-1, with 7 bases fitting TRBD1. From germline, CDR1 is SGHDT and CDR2 YYEEEE. This CDR3 has 16 amino acids. The J segment lost 3 bases and the V segment lost 2 bases, leaving 8 bases of the junction unmatched. DNA for the CDR3: TGTGCCAGCAGCTTTTCCGGGACAGTTAGCTACAATGAGCAGTTCTTC. This encodes CASSFSGTVSYNEQFF.

This clonotype was recorded a few times. This chain joins TRBV24-1 and TRBJ2-1, with 8 positions matching TRBD2. Germline loops: CDR1 KGHDR, CDR2 SFDVKD. J gave up 0 bases and V 9 bases, and 6 bases lay outside the gene matches. CDR3 length: 15 amino acids. The CDR3 nucleotides are TGTGCCACCGGGGGGGGGACTAGCTCCTACAATGAGCAGTTCTTC. This sequence encodes CATGGGTSSYNEQFF.

This clonotype showed up just once. This sequence joins TRBV27 and TRBJ1-5, with 7 positions matching TRBD1. V was clipped by 5 bases and J by 0 bases; unmatched bases: 19. The CDR3 is made up of 20 amino acids. In germline, CDR1 is MNHEY, CDR2 SMNVEV (reference sequence). The CDR3 sequence: CASSPSGGGAELYSNQPQHF. The CDR3 DNA reads TGTGCCAGCAGTCCCTCGGGAGGGGGCGCGGAGCTTTATAGCAATCAGCCCCAGCATTTT.